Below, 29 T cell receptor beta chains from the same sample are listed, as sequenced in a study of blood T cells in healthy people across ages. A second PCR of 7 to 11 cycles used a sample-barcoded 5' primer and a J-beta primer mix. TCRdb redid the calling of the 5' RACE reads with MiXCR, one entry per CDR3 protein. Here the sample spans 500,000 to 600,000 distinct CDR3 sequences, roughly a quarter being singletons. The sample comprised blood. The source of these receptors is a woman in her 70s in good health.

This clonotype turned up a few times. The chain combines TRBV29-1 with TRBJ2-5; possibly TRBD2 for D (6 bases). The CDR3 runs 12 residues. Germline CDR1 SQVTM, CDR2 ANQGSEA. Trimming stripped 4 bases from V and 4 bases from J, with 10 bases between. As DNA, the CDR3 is TGCAGCGTTGCGCGGGGATTAGAGACCCAGTACTTC. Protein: CSVARGLETQYF. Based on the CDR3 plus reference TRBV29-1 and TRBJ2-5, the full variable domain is SAVISQKPSRDICQRGTSLTIQCQVDSQVTMMFWYRQQPGQSLTLIATANQGSEATYESGFVIDKFPISRPNLTFSTLTVSNMSPEDSSIYLCSVARGLETQYFGPGTRLLVL.

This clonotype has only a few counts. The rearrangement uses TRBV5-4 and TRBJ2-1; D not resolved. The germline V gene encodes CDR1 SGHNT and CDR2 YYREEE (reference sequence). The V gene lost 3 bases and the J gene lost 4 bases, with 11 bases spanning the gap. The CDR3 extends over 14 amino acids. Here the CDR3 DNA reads TGTGCCAGCAGCTCCCCCTTTATATACAATGAGCAGTTCTTC. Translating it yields CASSSPFIYNEQFF.

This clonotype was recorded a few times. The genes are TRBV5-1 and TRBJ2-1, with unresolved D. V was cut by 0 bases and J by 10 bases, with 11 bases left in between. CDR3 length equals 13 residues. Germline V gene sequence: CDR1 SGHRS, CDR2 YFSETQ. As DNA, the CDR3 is TGCGCCAGCAGCTTGGAGCCCCTGGGGGAGCAGTTCTTC. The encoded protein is CASSLEPLGEQFF.

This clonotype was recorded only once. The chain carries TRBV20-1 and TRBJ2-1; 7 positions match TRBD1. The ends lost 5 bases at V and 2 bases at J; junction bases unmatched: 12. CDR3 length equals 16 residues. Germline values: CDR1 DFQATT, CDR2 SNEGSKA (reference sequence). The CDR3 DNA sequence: TGCAGTGCTGAAACACGGACAGGCGCTGCCTACAATGAGCAGTTCTTC. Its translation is CSAETRTGAAYNEQFF.

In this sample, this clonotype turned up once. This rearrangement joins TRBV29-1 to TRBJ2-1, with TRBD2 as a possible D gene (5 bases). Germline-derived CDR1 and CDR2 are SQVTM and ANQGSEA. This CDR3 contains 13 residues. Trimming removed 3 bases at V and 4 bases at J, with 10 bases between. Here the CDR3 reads CSVEAGGYNEQFF. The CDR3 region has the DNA TGCAGCGTTGAGGCGGGCGGGTACAATGAGCAGTTCTTC.

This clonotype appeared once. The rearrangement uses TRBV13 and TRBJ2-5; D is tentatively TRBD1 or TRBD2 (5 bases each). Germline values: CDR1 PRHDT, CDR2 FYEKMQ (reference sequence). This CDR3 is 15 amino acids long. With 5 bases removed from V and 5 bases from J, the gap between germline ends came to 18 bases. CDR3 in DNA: TGTGCCAGCAGCCCAAGACAGACTTCGGGGGAGACCCAGTACTTC. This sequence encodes CASSPRQTSGETQYF.

Here the CDR3 reads CASSFFPGQGAYEQYF. DNA of the CDR3: TGCGCCAGCAGCTTTTTTCCAGGACAGGGGGCCTACGAGCAGTACTTC. V is TRBV5-1 and J is TRBJ2-7, with TRBD1 matching over 10 bases. V gave up 2 bases and J gave up 2 bases; unmatched junction bases: 7. Germline V gives CDR1 SGHRS, CDR2 YFSETQ. The CDR3 is 16 residues long.

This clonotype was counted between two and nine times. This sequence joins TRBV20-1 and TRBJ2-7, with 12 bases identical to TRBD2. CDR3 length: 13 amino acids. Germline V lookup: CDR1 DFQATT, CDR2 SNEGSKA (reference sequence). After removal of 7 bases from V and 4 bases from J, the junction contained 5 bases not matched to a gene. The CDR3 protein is CSVPTSGGYEQYF. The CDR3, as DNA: TGCAGTGTCCCGACTAGCGGGGGTTACGAGCAGTACTTC.

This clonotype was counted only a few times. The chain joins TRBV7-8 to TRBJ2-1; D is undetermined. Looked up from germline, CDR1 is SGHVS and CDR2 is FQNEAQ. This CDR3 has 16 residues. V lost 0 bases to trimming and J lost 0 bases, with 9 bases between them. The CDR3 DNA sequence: TGTGCCAGCAGCTTAGCGCTGGTTAGCTCCTACAATGAGCAGTTCTTC. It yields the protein CASSLALVSSYNEQFF.

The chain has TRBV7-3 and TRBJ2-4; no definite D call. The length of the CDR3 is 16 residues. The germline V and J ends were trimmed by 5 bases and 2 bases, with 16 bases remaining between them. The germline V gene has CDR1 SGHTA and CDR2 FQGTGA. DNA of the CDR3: TGTGCCAGCAGCCGACCTCTCGACGCCTCCAAAAACATTCAGTACTTC. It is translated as CASSRPLDASKNIQYF.

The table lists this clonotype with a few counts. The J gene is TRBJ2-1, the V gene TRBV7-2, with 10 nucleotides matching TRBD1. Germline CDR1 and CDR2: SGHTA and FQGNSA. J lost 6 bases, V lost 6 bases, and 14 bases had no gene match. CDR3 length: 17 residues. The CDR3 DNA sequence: TGTGCCAGCAGTCCTTACTCCGGGACAGGGGTAGTCAATGAGCAGTTCTTC. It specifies CASSPYSGTGVVNEQFF.

CDR3 loop: CASRARQSDSGNTIYF. CDR3 nucleotide sequence: TGTGCCAGCAGGGCTAGACAGTCCGACTCTGGAAACACCATATATTTT. The chain has TRBV12-3 or TRBV12-4 and TRBJ1-3, with D possibly matching TRBD1 (5 bases). This CDR3 region has 16 residues. V was shortened by 6 bases and J by 0 bases, with 15 bases between the two germline ends.

The chain's CDR3 is CASSLPGRTLDEQFF. The CDR3 region has the DNA TGTGCCAGCAGCTTACCCGGGCGTACACTGGATGAGCAGTTCTTC. The J gene is TRBJ2-1, the V gene TRBV7-2; D remains ambiguous. The V and J ends lost 2 bases and 8 bases respectively, with 16 bases between them. The germline V gene encodes CDR1 SGHTA and CDR2 FQGNSA. This CDR3 has 15 amino acids.

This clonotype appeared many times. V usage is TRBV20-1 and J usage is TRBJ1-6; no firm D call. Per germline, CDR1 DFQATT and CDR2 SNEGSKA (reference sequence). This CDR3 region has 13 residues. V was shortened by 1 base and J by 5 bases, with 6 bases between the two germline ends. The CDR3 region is CSARGQNNSPLHF. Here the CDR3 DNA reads TGCAGTGCTAGAGGGCAGAATAATTCACCCCTCCACTTT.

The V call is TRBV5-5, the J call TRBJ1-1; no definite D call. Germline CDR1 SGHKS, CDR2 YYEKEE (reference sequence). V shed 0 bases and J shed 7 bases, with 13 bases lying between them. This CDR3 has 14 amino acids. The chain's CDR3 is CASSLANLVVEAFF. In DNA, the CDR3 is TGTGCCAGCAGCTTGGCCAATTTGGTGGTTGAAGCTTTCTTT.

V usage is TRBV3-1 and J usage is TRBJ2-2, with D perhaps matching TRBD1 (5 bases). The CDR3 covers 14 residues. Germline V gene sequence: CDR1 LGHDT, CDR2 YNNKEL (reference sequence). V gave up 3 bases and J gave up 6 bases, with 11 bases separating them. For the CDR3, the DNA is TGTGCCAGCAGCCACACCAGGGTCCCCGGGGAGCTGTTTTTT. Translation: CASSHTRVPGELFF.

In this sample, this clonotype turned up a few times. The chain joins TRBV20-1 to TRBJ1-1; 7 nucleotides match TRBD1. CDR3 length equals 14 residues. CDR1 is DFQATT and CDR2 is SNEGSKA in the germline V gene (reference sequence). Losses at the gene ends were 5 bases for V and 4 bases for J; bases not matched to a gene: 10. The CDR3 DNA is TGCAGTGCTCCGCAGACAGGGAGGTTCACTGAAGCTTTCTTT. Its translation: CSAPQTGRFTEAFF.

In DNA, the CDR3 is TGTGCCAGCAGCGCACGGGGCCAGCCCCAGCATTTT. Its translation is CASSARGQPQHF. The V call is TRBV7-2, the J call TRBJ1-5, with D possibly matching TRBD1 (5 bases). This CDR3 contains 12 residues. Germline CDR1 is SGHTA and CDR2 is FQGNSA. V was pared by 5 bases and J by 7 bases, with 9 bases between.

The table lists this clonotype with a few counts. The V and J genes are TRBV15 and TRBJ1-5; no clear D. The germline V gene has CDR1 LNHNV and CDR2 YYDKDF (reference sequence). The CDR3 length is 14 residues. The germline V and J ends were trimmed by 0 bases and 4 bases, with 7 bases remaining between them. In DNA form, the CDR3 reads TGTGCCACCAGCAGAGATCGCGGAAATCAGCCCCAGCATTTT. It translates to CATSRDRGNQPQHF.

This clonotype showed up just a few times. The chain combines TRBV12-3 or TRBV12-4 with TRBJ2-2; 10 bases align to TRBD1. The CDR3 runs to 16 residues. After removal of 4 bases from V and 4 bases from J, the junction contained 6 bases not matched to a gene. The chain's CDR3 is CASSWGTGVITGELFF. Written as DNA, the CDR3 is TGTGCCAGCAGTTGGGGGACAGGGGTGATCACCGGGGAGCTGTTTTTT.

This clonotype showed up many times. The CDR3 nucleotides are TGTGCCAGCAGCGCGGACAGACAAATTGCCTACGAGCAGTACTTC. This sequence encodes CASSADRQIAYEQYF. This rearrangement joins TRBV7-2 to TRBJ2-7; D is possibly TRBD1 (6 bases). Trimming shortened V by 5 bases and J by 2 bases, and 16 bases separated the two germline ends. Germline CDR1 and CDR2: SGHTA and FQGNSA. This CDR3 is built from 15 residues.

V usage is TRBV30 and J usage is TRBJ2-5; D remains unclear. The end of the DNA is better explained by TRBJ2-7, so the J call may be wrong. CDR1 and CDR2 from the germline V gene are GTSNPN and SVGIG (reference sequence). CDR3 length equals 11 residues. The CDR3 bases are TGTGCCTGGTCTGATTACGACGAGCAGTACTTC. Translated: CAWSDYDEQYF.

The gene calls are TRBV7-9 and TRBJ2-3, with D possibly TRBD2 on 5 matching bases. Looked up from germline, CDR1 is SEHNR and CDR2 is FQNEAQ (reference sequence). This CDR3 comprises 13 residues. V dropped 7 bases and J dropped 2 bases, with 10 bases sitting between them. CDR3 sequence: CASNGLNTDTQYF. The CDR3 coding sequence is TGTGCCAGCAATGGACTCAACACAGATACGCAGTATTTT.

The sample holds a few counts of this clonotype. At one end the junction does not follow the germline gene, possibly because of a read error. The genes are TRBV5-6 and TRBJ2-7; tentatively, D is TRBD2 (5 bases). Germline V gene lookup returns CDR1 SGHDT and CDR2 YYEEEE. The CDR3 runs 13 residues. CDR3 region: CASSSGGKLHSDF. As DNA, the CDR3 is TGTGCCAGCAGCTCCGGAGGAAAGTTACACAGCGACTTC.

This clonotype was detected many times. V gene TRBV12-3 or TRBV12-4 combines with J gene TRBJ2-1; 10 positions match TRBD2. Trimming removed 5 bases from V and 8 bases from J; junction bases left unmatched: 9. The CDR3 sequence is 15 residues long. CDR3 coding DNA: TGTGCCAGCAGTCCGGGGACTAGCGTATTGTATGAGCAGTTCTTC. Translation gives CASSPGTSVLYEQFF.

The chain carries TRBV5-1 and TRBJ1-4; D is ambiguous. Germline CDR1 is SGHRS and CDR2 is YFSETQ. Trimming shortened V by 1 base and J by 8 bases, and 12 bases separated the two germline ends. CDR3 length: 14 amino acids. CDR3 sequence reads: CASSLFAGGEKLFF. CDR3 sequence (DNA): TGCGCCAGCAGCTTGTTTGCGGGTGGAGAAAAACTGTTTTTT.

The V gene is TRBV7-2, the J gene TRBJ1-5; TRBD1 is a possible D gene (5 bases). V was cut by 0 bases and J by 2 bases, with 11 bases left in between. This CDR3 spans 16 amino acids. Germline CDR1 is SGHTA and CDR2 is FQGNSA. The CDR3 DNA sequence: TGTGCCAGCAGCTTAGCGGGGGGGATCGGCAATCAGCCCCAGCATTTT. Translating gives CASSLAGGIGNQPQHF.

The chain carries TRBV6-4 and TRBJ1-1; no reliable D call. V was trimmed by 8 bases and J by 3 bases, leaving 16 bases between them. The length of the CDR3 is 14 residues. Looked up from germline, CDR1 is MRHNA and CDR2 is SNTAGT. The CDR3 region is CASSREPVDTEAFF. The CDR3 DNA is TGTGCCAGCTCACGCGAGCCTGTGGACACTGAAGCTTTCTTT.

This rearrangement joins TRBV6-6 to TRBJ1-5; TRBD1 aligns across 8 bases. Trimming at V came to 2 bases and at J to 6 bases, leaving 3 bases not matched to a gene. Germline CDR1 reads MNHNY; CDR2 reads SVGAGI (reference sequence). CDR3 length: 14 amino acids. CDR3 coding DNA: TGTGCCAGCAGTTACGGACAGGGTAGTCAGCCCCAGCATTTT. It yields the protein CASSYGQGSQPQHF.